This note documents a single T cell receptor beta chain sequence. Its cognate antigen is unknown. This sample was included in a study of cytomegalovirus exposure and HLA in healthy donors. The overall study: According to later analysis, the same platform produced the 130 or so validation and 666 first-cohort repertoires. Study results and limitations: A classifier reportedly called cytomegalovirus status with high sensitivity and specificity. A list of 150 to 200 TCR beta chains associated with cytomegalovirus was given.

The method was immunoSEQ multiplex PCR; TCRdb's version includes in-frame clones alone and lacks a portion of them. The sample has under 300,000 clones; approximately 86% are singletons. In germline, CDR1 is SQVTM, CDR2 ANQGSEA. The CDR3 totals 15 residues. Trimming stripped 4 bases from V and 6 bases from J, with 21 bases between. This TCR derives from a woman aged 30 to 39 in good health and CMV-seropositive. Material: PBMCs. V is TRBV29-1 and J is TRBJ1-1; a weak D match, TRBD1 (5 bases). CDR3 nucleotide sequence: TGCAGCGTTGTGGGGTGGGGGGGAGTTGCGTCTGAAGCTTTCTTT. This translates into CSVVGWGGVASEAFF.